A selection of T cell receptor beta chains follows, all from one sample in a study of shared clonotypes between healthy human individuals. The repertoire was sequenced with immunoSEQ multiplex PCR; TCRdb's copy has only in-frame clones and lacks some. The sample yields about 2.4 million clones, over 85% seen once. The sample consisted of naive CD4+ T cells from PBMCs. These receptors came from a man aged 18 to 29 in good health. Some clones in this sample may be carry-over from other donors' samples. CDR3s include the opening cysteine and the closing phenylalanine or tryptophan. Each record gives: clone size, D gene, V gene, J gene, CDR3 protein, CDR3 DNA. D genes are given only for firm matches. A clone size is listed for some rows: how often the clone was seen (once, few, many), or a class if it is expanded.

-,-,TRBV11-2,TRBJ2-3,CASSLAGLWDTQYF,TGTGCCAGCAGCTTAGCGGGATTGTGGGATACGCAGTATTTT
-,TRBD2,TRBV5-1,TRBJ2-6,CASSLEAGGPTGANVLTF,TGCGCCAGCAGCTTGGAGGCGGGAGGGCCTACTGGGGCCAACGTCCTGACTTTC
-,-,TRBV6-5,TRBJ2-7,CASSYNGESYEQYF,TGTGCCAGCAGTTATAATGGGGAATCATACGAGCAGTACTTC
-,-,TRBV7-9,TRBJ2-1,CASSLRGGDVDEQFF,TGTGCCAGCAGCTTACGTGGGGGAGACGTCGATGAGCAGTTCTTC
once,TRBD1,TRBV27,TRBJ2-1,CASSFDRGPYNEQFF,TGTGCCAGCAGTTTCGACAGGGGCCCCTACAATGAGCAGTTCTTC
-,-,TRBV5-1,TRBJ2-7,CASSLAVFQGGYEQYF,TGCGCCAGCAGCTTGGCCGTGTTCCAGGGCGGCTACGAGCAGTACTTC
-,TRBD2,TRBV28,TRBJ2-2,CASSWDYRNTGELFF,TGTGCCAGCAGTTGGGACTACAGGAACACCGGGGAGCTGTTTTTT
once,-,TRBV13,TRBJ2-5,CASSTHLGGSEETQYF,TGTGCCAGCAGCACCCACTTGGGGGGCTCCGAAGAGACCCAGTACTTC
-,-,TRBV12-5,TRBJ1-2,CASGSLGRYTF,TGTGCTAGTGGTTCGCTAGGCCGCTACACCTTC
-,-,TRBV7-3,TRBJ2-3,CASSPSKSTDTQYF,TGTGCCAGCAGCCCTAGTAAGAGCACAGATACGCAGTATTTT
once,-,TRBV6-6,TRBJ2-7,CASRTSVSSYEQYF,TGTGCCAGCAGGACCAGTGTCAGCTCCTACGAGCAGTACTTC
-,-,TRBV28,TRBJ2-5,CASSLSFRGRLQETQYF,TGTGCCAGCAGTTTATCATTTCGGGGACGGCTCCAAGAGACCCAGTACTTC
-,-,TRBV11-1,TRBJ1-1,CASSSNQRRGPNTEAFF,TGTGCCAGCAGCTCCAACCAGCGTCGGGGTCCGAACACTGAAGCTTTCTTT
-,TRBD1,TRBV5-1,TRBJ1-5,CASSLGVTGDDNQPQHF,TGCGCCAGCAGCTTGGGGGTTACAGGGGACGACAATCAGCCCCAGCATTTT
-,-,TRBV6-5,TRBJ2-3,CASSYSAPYTDTQYF,TGTGCCAGCAGTTACTCGGCTCCCTACACAGATACGCAGTATTTT
-,-,TRBV23-1,TRBJ2-5,CASSQSNVSGAGEETQYF,TGCGCCAGCAGTCAATCCAATGTATCGGGGGCTGGCGAAGAGACCCAGTACTTC
-,TRBD2,TRBV7-8,TRBJ2-1,CASSTLAGGSGSYNEQFF,TGTGCCAGCAGCACTCTAGCGGGAGGGTCAGGCTCCTACAATGAGCAGTTCTTC
once,-,TRBV10-3,TRBJ1-2,CAIKTDANYGYTF,TGTGCCATCAAGACAGACGCAAACTATGGCTACACCTTC
-,TRBD2,TRBV5-6,TRBJ2-2,CASSFLAGAATGELFF,TGTGCCAGCAGCTTCTTAGCGGGAGCCGCGACCGGGGAGCTGTTTTTT
many,TRBD1,TRBV30,TRBJ1-2,CAWSPRQGGYTF,TGTGCCTGGAGTCCGAGACAGGGAGGTTACACCTTC
-,TRBD2,TRBV6-1,TRBJ2-7,CAAGGVTPYEQYF,TGTGCCGCTGGGGGGGTCACACCATACGAGCAGTACTTC
-,-,TRBV12-5,TRBJ2-2,CASGSGRGSKNTGELFF,TGTGCTAGTGGTTCTGGTCGGGGCTCGAAGAACACCGGGGAGCTGTTTTTT
-,-,TRBV2,TRBJ2-7,CASSDPYASAKSEQYF,TGTGCCAGCAGTGACCCCTATGCATCAGCGAAAAGCGAGCAGTACTTC
once,TRBD2,TRBV2,TRBJ2-7,CASSDLWGGSGIIGEQYF,TGTGCCAGCAGTGACTTGTGGGGGGGTAGCGGGATAATAGGCGAGCAGTACTTC
-,-,TRBV6-5,TRBJ2-4,CASRFRTENIQYF,TGTGCCAGCCGGTTTCGGACAGAAAACATTCAGTACTTC
-,TRBD2,TRBV19,TRBJ2-7,CASSIRASGDMEQYF,TGTGCCAGTAGTATCCGGGCTAGCGGTGATATGGAGCAGTACTTC
-,TRBD1,TRBV19,TRBJ2-7,CASSRQGASEQYF,TGTGCCAGTAGCCGACAGGGGGCAAGCGAGCAGTACTTC
once,-,TRBV7-2,TRBJ2-7,CASSSSGDPPREQYF,TGTGCCAGCAGCTCGAGCGGAGACCCTCCTCGAGAGCAGTACTTC
-,-,TRBV7-3,TRBJ2-1,CASSPGQSYNEQFF,TGTGCCAGCAGCCCTGGACAGTCCTACAATGAGCAGTTCTTC
-,TRBD1,TRBV14,TRBJ1-2,CASSQDGRDRDYGYTF,TGTGCCAGCAGCCAAGACGGCAGGGACAGGGATTATGGCTACACCTTC
-,-,TRBV5-1,TRBJ2-4,CASSPWLAKNIQYF,TGCGCCAGCAGCCCGTGGCTAGCCAAAAACATTCAGTACTTC
-,TRBD1,TRBV28,TRBJ2-1,CASRGQGWDEQFF,TGTGCCAGCAGGGGACAGGGTTGGGATGAGCAGTTCTTC
few,-,TRBV19,TRBJ1-2,CASSIPGKARYTF,TGTGCCAGTAGTATCCCCGGGAAGGCACGCTACACCTTC
-,-,TRBV7-8,TRBJ1-1,CASSLGSPEAFF,TGTGCCAGCAGCTTAGGATCCCCTGAAGCTTTCTTT
-,-,TRBV28,TRBJ2-7,CASSLLTTGGQHYEQYF,TGTGCCAGCAGTTTACTTACGACCGGGGGACAGCACTACGAGCAGTACTTC
-,TRBD2,TRBV19,TRBJ2-2,CASSIQTSPPNTGELFF,TGTGCCAGTAGTATTCAGACTAGCCCCCCGAACACCGGGGAGCTGTTTTTT
-,TRBD1,TRBV6-1,TRBJ2-7,CASSEGDRVYYEQYF,TGTGCCAGCAGTGAAGGGGACAGGGTATACTACGAGCAGTACTTC
-,-,TRBV7-3,TRBJ1-1,CASSITGRTEAFF,TGTGCCAGCAGCATCACAGGGAGGACTGAAGCTTTCTTT
-,-,TRBV7-8,TRBJ2-3,CASSLVLGGQGDTQYF,TGTGCCAGCAGCTTAGTTCTCGGGGGGCAGGGAGATACGCAGTATTTT
-,TRBD2,TRBV28,TRBJ2-1,CASSRLAGYNEQFF,TGTGCCAGCAGCAGACTAGCGGGATACAATGAGCAGTTCTTC
-,TRBD1,TRBV5-1,TRBJ1-1,CASSFQGATNTEAFF,TGCGCCAGCAGCTTTCAGGGGGCGACGAACACTGAAGCTTTCTTT
-,-,TRBV15,TRBJ2-4,CATLGGRGAKNIQYF,TGTGCCACCCTGGGGGGCCGGGGGGCCAAAAACATTCAGTACTTC
once,-,TRBV5-1,TRBJ2-6,CASRPTGLSGANVLTF,TGCGCCAGCAGGCCGACAGGCTTGTCTGGGGCCAACGTCCTGACTTTC
-,TRBD1,TRBV28,TRBJ2-1,CASSSPGQGNNEQFF,TGTGCCAGCAGTTCACCGGGACAGGGGAACAATGAGCAGTTCTTC
once,-,TRBV5-6,TRBJ2-2,CASSLGQERNTGELFF,TGTGCCAGCAGCTTGGGACAGGAACGTAACACCGGGGAGCTGTTTTTT
-,-,TRBV7-2,TRBJ2-7,CASNLIDSHEQYF,TGTGCCAGCAACCTAATAGATTCCCACGAGCAGTACTTC
-,-,TRBV28,TRBJ2-7,CASSPTGTFSYEQYF,TGTGCCAGCAGCCCCACGGGAACCTTCTCCTACGAGCAGTACTTC
once,-,TRBV28,TRBJ2-7,CASNLGPPGLSYEQYF,TGTGCCAGCAACCTGGGACCCCCAGGGCTCTCCTACGAGCAGTACTTC
-,-,TRBV9,TRBJ2-5,CASSVQPTQETQYF,TGTGCCAGCAGCGTACAGCCGACCCAAGAGACCCAGTACTTC
once,TRBD2,TRBV7-2,TRBJ2-7,CASSWASGSWNEQYF,TGTGCCAGCAGCTGGGCTAGCGGGAGTTGGAACGAGCAGTACTTC
-,TRBD2,TRBV27,TRBJ2-2,CASSLAGGAGGPGTGELFF,TGTGCCAGCAGTCTCGCTGGGGGAGCGGGAGGGCCTGGCACCGGGGAGCTGTTTTTT
-,-,TRBV6-1,TRBJ2-3,CASNVGGRDTQYF,TGTGCCAGTAACGTGGGTGGCCGGGATACGCAGTATTTT
once,TRBD1,TRBV11-3,TRBJ2-1,CASSLEDRGSYNEQFF,TGTGCCAGCAGCTTAGAAGACAGGGGTTCCTACAATGAGCAGTTCTTC
-,TRBD2,TRBV7-3,TRBJ2-7,CASSMTSGYSYEQYF,TGTGCCAGCAGCATGACTAGCGGTTATTCCTACGAGCAGTACTTC